Sequencing of this T cell receptor (beta chain) was carried out in a study of blood T cell repertoires in COVID-19. Across the whole study: The United States, Italy and Spain provided the acute and convalescent COVID-19 samples.

The table lists this clone with a count of one. Authors' analysis steps: Amplification from reference gene primers served as the basis for estimated nucleated cell counts. Method: immunoSEQ multiplex PCR; TCRdb's copy keeps in-frame clones and lacks some. That table supplies the V and J calls and clone size; D and trimming were determined from the DNA. Of approximately 300,000 clones in the sample, 85% are singletons; the top ten hold around 2%. Enrolled through a virtual design, the participants were between about 18 and 100 years of age and came from fewer than 30 US areas. Exposed volunteers were people who met a COVID-19 case within 2 weeks before study entry. This clonotype originated in a woman in her 30s who had been exposed to COVID-19. The specimen sequenced was PBMCs or T cells enriched from blood (not recorded which).

The CDR3, as DNA: TGCGCCAGCAGCCTGTCGCAGACTAGCGGAGGAACCTACGAGCAGTACTTC. It codes for CASSLSQTSGGTYEQYF. The rearrangement links TRBV4-1 to TRBJ2-7, with 9 bases that match TRBD2. This CDR3 has 17 residues. CDR1 and CDR2 (germline): MGHRA, YSYEKL. J gave up 2 bases and V 4 bases, and 12 bases lay outside the gene matches.